These 5 T cell receptor beta chains share one sample of origin, sequenced in a study of cytomegalovirus exposure and HLA in healthy donors. The PCR contained 60 Vbeta and 13 Jbeta primers. Assay: immunoSEQ multiplex PCR; the TCRdb copy retains only in-frame clones and omits some. The data show more than 100,000 clones, with 77% seen just once and 3.5% to 4.5% held by the top ten. The specimen sequenced was PBMCs. The receptors were sampled from a human donor in good health.

The rearrangement uses TRBV27 and TRBJ1-2, with 10 bases aligning to TRBD1. Per germline, CDR1 MNHEY and CDR2 SMNVEV (reference sequence). This CDR3 contains 14 residues. J gave up 8 bases and V 10 bases, and 13 bases lay outside the gene matches. The CDR3 nucleotides read TGTGCCACCAGGACAGGGGGGGGCCCTAAAGGCTACACCTTC. Translating it yields CATRTGGGPKGYTF.

The V call is TRBV5-5, the J call TRBJ1-2; 7 nucleotides agree with TRBD1. This CDR3 spans 13 amino acids. Germline V lookup: CDR1 SGHKS, CDR2 YYEKEE (reference sequence). J lost 8 bases, V lost 1 base, and 5 bases had no gene match. The CDR3 here is CASSLKGASGYTF. The CDR3 nucleotides read TGTGCCAGCAGCTTGAAGGGGGCGAGCGGCTACACCTTC.

The CDR3 DNA reads TGTGCCAGCAGCTTAGGCGCGCGTACTCCGTCGGGGGAGCAGTACTTC. It encodes CASSLGARTPSGEQYF. The chain couples TRBV28 to TRBJ2-7; tentative D call: TRBD2 (5 bases). The CDR3 has 16 amino acids. Germline V gene lookup returns CDR1 MDHEN and CDR2 SYDVKM. The ends were cut back, 6 bases at V and 7 bases at J, with 25 bases in the middle.

This clone was picked up a small number of times. The chain is built from TRBV5-6 and TRBJ2-4; no reliable D call. There are 17 residues in the CDR3. V lost 0 bases and J lost 2, with 15 bases in between. The germline CDR1 and CDR2 sequences are SGHDT and YYEEEE. The CDR3 here is CASSLGQALSTKNIQYF. Written as DNA, the CDR3 is TGTGCCAGCAGCTTGGGGCAGGCGCTATCAACCAAAAACATTCAGTACTTC.

This clone was found a few times. The chain recombines TRBV6-6 with TRBJ1-6; D is unclear. The CDR3 runs 15 residues. CDR1 MNHNY and CDR2 SVGAGI come from the germline V gene (reference sequence). V lost 5 bases and J lost 4, with 12 bases in between. Written as DNA, the CDR3 is TGTGCCAGCAGTGACGGGTCAATGTATAATTCACCCCTCCACTTT. Residues: CASSDGSMYNSPLHF.